Below are 32 T cell receptor beta chains sequenced from a single sample in a study of blood T cell repertoires in COVID-19. Profiling relied on immunoSEQ multiplex PCR, and the TCRdb table lists in-frame clones only, not all of them. The table lists about 310,000 clones, 90% of them singletons. Sequencing was done on a sample of peripheral blood. These receptors originate from a middle-aged woman with COVID-19, enrolled during active disease.

The chain couples TRBV6-2 or TRBV6-3 to TRBJ1-5, with 12 bases fitting TRBD1. V shed 5 bases, J shed 6 bases, and the junction held 5 bases outside the gene matches. The CDR3 extends over 15 amino acids. CDR1 and CDR2 from the germline V gene are MNHEY and SVGEGT. The CDR3 bases are TGTGCCAGCAGTCGGGACAGGGGGCAGGGTCAGCCCCAGCATTTT. Residues: CASSRDRGQGQPQHF.

The chain joins TRBV30 to TRBJ2-1; 9 positions match TRBD2. Germline CDR1 is GTSNPN and CDR2 is SVGIG (reference sequence). The CDR3 runs 17 residues. Losses at the gene ends were 3 bases for V and 1 base for J; bases not matched to a gene: 10. The CDR3, as DNA: TGTGCCTGGAGCGCCTCTGGAGCGGGGGGTTCCTACAATGAGCAGTTCTTC. This encodes CAWSASGAGGSYNEQFF.

Regarding this clone: This sample includes further DNA sequences coding for the same CDR3. J is TRBJ2-7 and V is TRBV19; TRBD1 is a possible D gene (6 bases). CDR1 is LNHDA and CDR2 is SQIVND in the germline V gene (reference sequence). Trimming stripped 3 bases from V and 1 base from J, with 7 bases between. CDR3 size: 13 residues. Written as DNA, the CDR3 is TGTGCCAGTAGTATTACAGGGTCCTACGAGCAGTACTTC. This encodes CASSITGSYEQYF.

The chain employs TRBV7-6 and TRBJ1-1; 8 nucleotides agree with TRBD1. Germline loops: CDR1 SGHVS, CDR2 FNYEAQ. The CDR3 extends over 17 amino acids. J gave up 6 bases and V 5 bases, and 17 bases lay outside the gene matches. Here the CDR3 reads CASSPRVAGGYNPEAFF. For the CDR3, the DNA is TGTGCCAGCAGCCCCCGAGTGGCAGGGGGCTATAACCCTGAAGCTTTCTTT.

In its sample, this clone was seen once. The rearrangement links TRBV29-1 to TRBJ2-7; D call uncertain. V dropped 4 bases and J dropped 2 bases, with 9 bases sitting between them. This CDR3 contains 12 residues. Germline CDR1 and CDR2: SQVTM and ANQGSEA. The DNA of the CDR3 is TGCAGCGTTGGTGCCGGAGCCTACGAGCAGTACTTC. Its protein product is CSVGAGAYEQYF.

The chain is built from TRBV13 and TRBJ1-2; D gene ambiguous. Germline assignment: CDR1 PRHDT and CDR2 FYEKMQ (reference sequence). This CDR3 has 17 amino acids. Trimming took off 5 bases at V and 1 base at J, with 20 bases between the two ends. CDR3: CASSPTSGSSSNYGYTF. The DNA of the CDR3 is TGTGCCAGCAGCCCGACTAGCGGGAGCTCCAGTAACTATGGCTACACCTTC.

The V call is TRBV7-2, the J call TRBJ1-4, with D hard to call. Germline V gene lookup returns CDR1 SGHTA and CDR2 FQGNSA. Trimming took off 5 bases at V and 0 bases at J, with 7 bases between the two ends. CDR3 size: 14 residues. The CDR3 coding sequence is TGTGCCAGCAGCCTTTTAGCAACTAATGAAAAACTGTTTTTT. Its protein product is CASSLLATNEKLFF. Full variable domain (remainder filled in from reference TRBV7-2 and TRBJ1-4): GAGVSQSPSNKVTEKGKDVELRCDPISGHTALYWYRQSLGQGLEFLIYFQGNSAPDKSGLPSDRFSAERTGGSVSTLTIQRTQQEDSAVYLCASSLLATNEKLFFGSGTQLSVL.

This chain connects TRBV28 to TRBJ2-5, with 9 bases identical to TRBD2. Germline V gives CDR1 MDHEN, CDR2 SYDVKM. There are 14 residues in the CDR3. V lost 8 bases to trimming and J lost 3 bases; unmatched junction nucleotides: 7. CDR3 region: CASGVIAGEETQYF. CDR3 nucleotides: TGTGCCAGCGGCGTTATAGCGGGGGAAGAGACCCAGTACTTC.

This CDR3 reads CASSLTGSRYYGYTF. CDR3 bases: TGTGCCAGCAGTTTGACAGGGAGTCGATACTATGGCTACACCTTC. The V call is TRBV27, the J call TRBJ1-2; 7 bases are shared with TRBD1. The CDR3 runs 15 residues. V shed 3 bases, J shed 3 bases, and the junction held 7 bases outside the gene matches. The V gene's germline CDR1 is MNHEY and CDR2 SMNVEV (reference sequence).

The chain couples TRBV30 to TRBJ2-2; a weak D match, TRBD1 (7 bases). The CDR3 covers 15 residues. V was pared by 7 bases and J by 4 bases, with 19 bases between. Germline V gene lookup returns CDR1 GTSNPN and CDR2 SVGIG (reference sequence). DNA for the CDR3: TGTGCCTCCCTTCAGGGGGGCCGTGTCACCGGGGAGCTGTTTTTT. Translating it yields CASLQGGRVTGELFF.

The chain uses TRBV4-3 and TRBJ2-7, with 8 positions matching TRBD2. This CDR3 has 15 residues. V lost 4 bases and J lost 3; bases outside the gene matches: 8. Germline-derived CDR1 and CDR2 are LGHNA and YSLEER. The CDR3 sequence is CASSRSLLAVYEQYF. In nucleotides, the CDR3 is TGCGCCAGCAGCCGATCCTTACTAGCGGTCTACGAGCAGTACTTC.

The count of this clone is one. The chain couples TRBV6-5 to TRBJ2-2, with 8 bases identical to TRBD2. Looked up from germline, CDR1 is MNHEY and CDR2 is SVGAGI. The CDR3 totals 16 residues. The V and J ends lost 1 base and 4 bases, in that order; junction bases with no gene match: 5. The CDR3 DNA sequence: TGTGCCAGCAGTTACTTATCGGGACTAGGCACCGGGGAGCTGTTTTTT. Residues: CASSYLSGLGTGELFF.

This clone was found once. Distinct nucleotide sequences in the sample also encode this CDR3. The rearrangement uses TRBV6-6 and TRBJ1-1; no clear D gene. Trimming stripped 0 bases from V and 2 bases from J, with 7 bases between. The CDR3 spans 14 residues. Per germline, CDR1 MNHNY and CDR2 SVGAGI (reference sequence). CDR3: CASSYSESNTEAFF. As DNA, the CDR3 is TGTGCCAGCAGTTACTCGGAGAGTAACACTGAAGCTTTCTTT.

The chain has TRBV2 and TRBJ1-1; 7 bases match TRBD1. CDR1 and CDR2 from the germline V gene are SNHLY and FYNNEI. V dropped 8 bases and J dropped 4; count of bases not matched to a gene: 19. The CDR3 length is 17 residues. The CDR3 region is CASQFGKARGVGTEAFF. The CDR3 bases are TGTGCCAGCCAATTTGGGAAGGCCAGGGGGGTGGGCACTGAAGCTTTCTTT. Variable domain in full (rest from reference TRBV2 and TRBJ1-1): EPEVTQTPSHQVTQMGQEVILRCVPISNHLYFYWYRQILGQKVEFLVSFYNNEISEKSEIFDDQFSVERPDGSNFTLKIRSTKLEDSAMYFCASQFGKARGVGTEAFFGQGTRLTVV.

CDR3 sequence: CASTDRVGATEAFF. Here the CDR3 DNA reads TGTGCCAGCACCGACAGGGTGGGAGCCACTGAAGCTTTCTTT. The chain is built from TRBV28 and TRBJ1-1, with 7 bases fitting TRBD1. V lost 7 bases and J lost 4; bases outside the gene matches: 9. This CDR3 spans 14 amino acids. Germline-derived CDR1 and CDR2 are MDHEN and SYDVKM.

The V call is TRBV7-9, the J call TRBJ1-3; 11 nucleotides align to TRBD1. The V gene end was trimmed by 5 bases and the J gene end by 0 bases; junction bases not matched to a gene: 3. Germline CDR1 reads SEHNR; CDR2 reads FQNEAQ (reference sequence). This CDR3 is 16 amino acids long. CDR3 bases: TGTGCCAGCAGCCGGGACAGGGGGAGCTCTGGAAACACCATATATTTT. Translated: CASSRDRGSSGNTIYF.

CDR3 loop: CASSLGGALDTQYF. CDR3 sequence (DNA): TGTGCCAGCAGCTTAGGTGGAGCTCTAGATACGCAGTATTTT. The chain carries TRBV11-2 and TRBJ2-3, with D unclear. Germline values: CDR1 SGHAT, CDR2 FQNNGV. CDR3 length: 14 residues. Trimming left V 1 base short and J 5 bases short, with 10 bases between. The whole variable domain, remainder taken from reference TRBV11-2 and TRBJ2-3, is EAGVAQSPRYKIIEKRQSVAFWCNPISGHATLYWYQQILGQGPKLLIQFQNNGVVDDSQLPKDRFSAERLKGVDSTLKIQPAKLEDSAVYLCASSLGGALDTQYFGPGTRLTVL.

V usage is TRBV7-2 and J usage is TRBJ2-3; D uncertain. The CDR3 totals 12 residues. In germline, CDR1 is SGHTA, CDR2 FQGNSA. The V and J ends lost 2 bases and 2 bases respectively, with 2 bases between them. The CDR3 spells CASSLYTDTQYF. The CDR3 coding sequence is TGTGCCAGCAGCTTATACACAGATACGCAGTATTTT.

In the case of this clone: This specimen includes other DNA sequences encoding the same CDR3. This chain uses TRBV19 with TRBJ1-1, with a weak D call TRBD1 (6 bases). Looked up from germline, CDR1 is LNHDA and CDR2 is SQIVND (reference sequence). Trimming took off 3 bases at V and 2 bases at J, with 10 bases between the two ends. The CDR3 totals 14 residues. CDR3 residues: CASSIQGRNTEAFF. Here the CDR3 DNA reads TGTGCCAGTAGTATCCAGGGGCGAAACACTGAAGCTTTCTTT.

The gene calls are TRBV2 and TRBJ2-2; TRBD2 aligns across 8 bases. Germline loops: CDR1 SNHLY, CDR2 FYNNEI. The length of the CDR3 is 14 residues. With 8 bases clipped from V and 5 bases from J, the junction kept 7 bases outside the gene matches. The CDR3 loop is CASRRTSRTGELFF. DNA for the CDR3: TGTGCCAGCCGGAGGACTAGCCGTACCGGGGAGCTGTTTTTT.

This chain joins TRBV11-2 and TRBJ2-7; tentative D call: TRBD1 (6 bases). Germline loops: CDR1 SGHAT, CDR2 FQNNGV. V was clipped by 2 bases and J by 3 bases, with 14 bases between them. This CDR3 has 15 residues. CDR3 residues: CASSLSGQGIYEQYF. CDR3 bases: TGTGCCAGCAGCTTATCGGGGCAGGGGATCTACGAGCAGTACTTC.

On this clone: The sample contains more than one DNA sequence encoding this CDR3. This sequence joins TRBV4-3 and TRBJ1-2; 7 positions match TRBD1. Germline V gene sequence: CDR1 LGHNA, CDR2 YSLEER. The V and J ends lost 3 bases and 1 base, in that order; junction bases with no gene match: 2. This CDR3 comprises 14 residues. The CDR3: CASSQDRSNYGYTF. CDR3 nucleotides: TGCGCCAGCAGCCAGGACAGGAGTAACTATGGCTACACCTTC.

The gene calls are TRBV27 and TRBJ1-5, with TRBD1 as a possible D gene (6 bases). CDR3 length equals 14 residues. Germline V CDR1 and CDR2: MNHEY, SMNVEV (reference sequence). V lost 6 bases and J lost 6, with 15 bases in between. CDR3 coding DNA: TGTGCCAGCAGCGTAACGGGGGGCGGTCAGCCCCAGCATTTT. Amino acid sequence: CASSVTGGGQPQHF.

A few counts support this clone. The chain has TRBV10-3 and TRBJ1-2; D is undetermined. Germline CDR1 is ENHRY and CDR2 is SYGVKD. The CDR3 contains 14 residues. With 0 bases removed from V and 6 bases from J, the gap between germline ends came to 11 bases. CDR3: CAISESGRAHGYTF. CDR3 in DNA: TGTGCCATCAGTGAGTCAGGGAGGGCCCATGGCTACACCTTC.

The V and J genes are TRBV7-9 and TRBJ2-7; D gene uncertain. V dropped 10 bases and J dropped 2 bases, with 12 bases sitting between them. CDR3 length: 12 residues. Germline CDR1 SEHNR, CDR2 FQNEAQ (reference sequence). CDR3 protein: CATQRLTYEQYF. In DNA, the CDR3 is TGTGCCACCCAGAGACTTACCTACGAGCAGTACTTC.

Turning to this clone: Within the sample, other DNA sequences also encode this same CDR3. This chain joins TRBV5-1 and TRBJ1-1; TRBD1 is a possible D gene (5 bases). The CDR3 has 13 residues. Germline CDR1 SGHRS, CDR2 YFSETQ. Trimming removed 1 base at V and 5 bases at J, with 9 bases between. CDR3 residues: CASSLSGGTEAFF. The CDR3 bases are TGCGCCAGCAGCTTGTCCGGGGGGACTGAAGCTTTCTTT. Supplemented by reference TRBV5-1 and TRBJ1-1, the full variable domain reads KAGVTQTPRYLIKTRGQQVTLSCSPISGHRSVSWYQQTPGQGLQFLFEYFSETQRNKGNFPGRFSGRQFSNSRSEMNVSTLELGDSALYLCASSLSGGTEAFFGQGTRLTVV.

This clone came up once. This chain links TRBV9 with TRBJ2-7; D may be TRBD1 (6 bases). The germline gives CDR1 SGDLS, CDR2 YYNGEE. The CDR3 runs 14 residues. The V end lost 0 bases, the J end lost 6 bases, and 13 bases lay between the germline ends. CDR3 DNA: TGTGCCAGCAGCGTAGTTGACAGGAATTCCGAGCAGTACTTC. Translation gives CASSVVDRNSEQYF.

The chain carries TRBV19 and TRBJ1-4, with a possible D match to TRBD1 (5 bases). CDR3 length: 15 amino acids. Germline lookup yields CDR1 LNHDA and CDR2 SQIVND (reference sequence). The ends were cut back, 4 bases at V and 6 bases at J, with 15 bases in the middle. The DNA of the CDR3 is TGTGCCAGTAGTACGGGAGGGAGGGGACATGAAAAACTGTTTTTT. Residues: CASSTGGRGHEKLFF. The full variable domain, rest sourced from reference TRBV19 and TRBJ1-4, is DGGITQSPKYLFRKEGQNVTLSCEQNLNHDAMYWYRQDPGQGLRLIYYSQIVNDFQKGDIAEGYSVSREKKESFPLTVTSAQKNPTAFYLCASSTGGRGHEKLFFGSGTQLSVL.

The rearrangement joins TRBV28 to TRBJ2-7; TRBD1 agrees at 9 bases. CDR1 MDHEN and CDR2 SYDVKM come from the germline V gene. V dropped 11 bases and J dropped 6; count of bases not matched to a gene: 8. The CDR3 totals 12 residues. CDR3 protein: CALGQGTAEQYF. CDR3 bases: TGTGCCCTCGGACAGGGGACTGCCGAGCAGTACTTC. Variable domain in full (rest from reference TRBV28 and TRBJ2-7): DVKVTQSSRYLVKRTGEKVFLECVQDMDHENMFWYRQDPGLGLRLIYFSYDVKMKEKGDIPEGYSVSREKKERFSLILESASTNQTSMYLCALGQGTAEQYFGPGTRLTVT.

V and J are TRBV15 and TRBJ2-1, with 7 bases lining up with TRBD2. V dropped 3 bases and J dropped 4; count of bases not matched to a gene: 9. Germline assignment: CDR1 LNHNV and CDR2 YYDKDF (reference sequence). CDR3 length equals 16 residues. The CDR3 is CATSRGTTPGYNEQFF. In nucleotides, the CDR3 is TGTGCCACCAGCAGGGGGACTACTCCTGGGTACAATGAGCAGTTCTTC.

The J gene is TRBJ2-3, the V gene TRBV4-1, with 7 nucleotides matching TRBD1. The ends lost 2 bases at V and 0 bases at J; junction bases unmatched: 11. The germline CDR1 and CDR2 sequences are MGHRA and YSYEKL. The CDR3 is 18 amino acids. CDR3 in DNA: TGCGCCAGCAGCCAACAGCGTAGGACAGGAATTAGCACAGATACGCAGTATTTT. This codes for CASSQQRRTGISTDTQYF.

The genes are TRBV6-5 and TRBJ1-4; D perhaps matches TRBD1 (5 bases). This CDR3 comprises 16 residues. Trimming pared 0 bases from V and 8 bases from J, leaving 16 bases between. The germline V gene encodes CDR1 MNHEY and CDR2 SVGAGI. The CDR3 DNA is TGTGCCAGCAGTTACTCAAGGGGCGTAATCGGGGAAAAACTGTTTTTT. It encodes CASSYSRGVIGEKLFF.